Given below is one T cell receptor (beta chain) in context. Preparation of the TCRbeta library used unique molecular identifiers. MiXCR, applied by TCRdb to the PCR reads, yields one record per CDR3 protein. This table has about 500,000 distinct CDR3 sequences, about 30% appearing once. This entry is derived from a study of T-cell reconstitution after alpha-beta-depleted transplantation in children. Sequenced here: PBMCs from the stem cell graft donor, sampled from the stem cell graft. The clonotype originates from a human donor who donated a stem cell graft to a child with aplastic anemia.

The chain's CDR3 is CASSSREYNEQFF. The DNA for the CDR3 is TGTGCCAGCAGCTCGCGGGAGTACAATGAGCAGTTCTTC. J is TRBJ2-1 and V is TRBV7-2; 7 bases agree with TRBD2. The CDR3 totals 13 residues. V lost 4 bases, J lost 4 bases, and 1 base stayed unmatched. CDR1 SGHTA and CDR2 FQGNSA come from the germline V gene.